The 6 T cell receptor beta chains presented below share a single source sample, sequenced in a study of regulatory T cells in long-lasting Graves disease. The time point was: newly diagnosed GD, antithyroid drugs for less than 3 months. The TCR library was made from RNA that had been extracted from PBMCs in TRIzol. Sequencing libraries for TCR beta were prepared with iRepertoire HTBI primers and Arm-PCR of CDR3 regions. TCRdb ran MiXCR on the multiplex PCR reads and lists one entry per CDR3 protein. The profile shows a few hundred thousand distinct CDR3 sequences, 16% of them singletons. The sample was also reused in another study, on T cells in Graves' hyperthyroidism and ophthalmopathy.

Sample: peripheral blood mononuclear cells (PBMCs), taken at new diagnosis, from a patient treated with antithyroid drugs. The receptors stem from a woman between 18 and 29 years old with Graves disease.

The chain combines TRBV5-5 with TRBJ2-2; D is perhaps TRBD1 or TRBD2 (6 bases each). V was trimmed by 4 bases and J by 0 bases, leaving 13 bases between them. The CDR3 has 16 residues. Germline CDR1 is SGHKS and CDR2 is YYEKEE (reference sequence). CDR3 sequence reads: CASSRGPATNTGELFF. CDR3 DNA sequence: TGTGCCAGCAGCCGGGGGCCAGCGACGAACACCGGGGAGCTGTTTTTT.

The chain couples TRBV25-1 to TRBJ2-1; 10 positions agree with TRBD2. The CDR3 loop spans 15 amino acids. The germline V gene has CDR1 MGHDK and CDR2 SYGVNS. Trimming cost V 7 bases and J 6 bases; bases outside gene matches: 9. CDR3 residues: CASTRRASGSNEQFF. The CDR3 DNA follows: TGTGCCAGCACCAGACGGGCTAGCGGGAGCAATGAGCAGTTCTTC.

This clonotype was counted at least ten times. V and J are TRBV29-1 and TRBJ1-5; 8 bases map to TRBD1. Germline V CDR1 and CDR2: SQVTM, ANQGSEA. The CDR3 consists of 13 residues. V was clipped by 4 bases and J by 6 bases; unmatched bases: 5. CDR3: CSVAGGHGQPQHF. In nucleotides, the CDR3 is TGCAGCGTTGCAGGGGGCCACGGTCAGCCCCAGCATTTT. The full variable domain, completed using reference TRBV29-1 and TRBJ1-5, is SAVISQKPSRDICQRGTSLTIQCQVDSQVTMMFWYRQQPGQSLTLIATANQGSEATYESGFVIDKFPISRPNLTFSTLTVSNMSPEDSSIYLCSVAGGHGQPQHFGDGTRLSIL.

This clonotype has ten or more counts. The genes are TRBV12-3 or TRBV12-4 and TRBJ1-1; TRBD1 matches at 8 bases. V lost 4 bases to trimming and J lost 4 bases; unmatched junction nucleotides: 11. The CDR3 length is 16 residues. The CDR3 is CASSSGQVNWGTEAFF. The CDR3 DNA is TGTGCCAGCAGTTCGGGACAGGTGAATTGGGGCACTGAAGCTTTCTTT.

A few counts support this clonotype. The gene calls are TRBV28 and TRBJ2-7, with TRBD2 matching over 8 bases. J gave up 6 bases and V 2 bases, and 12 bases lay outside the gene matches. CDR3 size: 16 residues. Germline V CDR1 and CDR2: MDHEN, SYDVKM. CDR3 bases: TGTGCCAGCAGTTTAGGGGCGGGAGGCCACCGGTCCGAGCAGTACTTC. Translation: CASSLGAGGHRSEQYF.

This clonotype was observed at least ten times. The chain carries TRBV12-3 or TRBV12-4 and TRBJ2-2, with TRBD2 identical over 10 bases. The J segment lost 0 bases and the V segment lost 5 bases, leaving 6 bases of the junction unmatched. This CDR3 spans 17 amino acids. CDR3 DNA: TGTGCCAGCAGTCCTGGACTAGCGGACGCGAACACCGGGGAGCTGTTTTTT. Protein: CASSPGLADANTGELFF.